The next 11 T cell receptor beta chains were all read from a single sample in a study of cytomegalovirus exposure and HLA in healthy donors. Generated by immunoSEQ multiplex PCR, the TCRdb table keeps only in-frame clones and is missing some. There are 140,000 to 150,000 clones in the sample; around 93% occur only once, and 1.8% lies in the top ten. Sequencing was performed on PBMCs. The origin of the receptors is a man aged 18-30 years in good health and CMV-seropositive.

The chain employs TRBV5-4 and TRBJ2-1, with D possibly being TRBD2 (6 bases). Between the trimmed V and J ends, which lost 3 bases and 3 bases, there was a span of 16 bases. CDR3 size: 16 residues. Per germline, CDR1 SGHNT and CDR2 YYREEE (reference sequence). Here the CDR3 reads CASSSGVGRGYNEQFF. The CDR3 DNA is TGTGCCAGCAGCTCCGGGGTAGGGCGGGGCTACAATGAGCAGTTCTTC.

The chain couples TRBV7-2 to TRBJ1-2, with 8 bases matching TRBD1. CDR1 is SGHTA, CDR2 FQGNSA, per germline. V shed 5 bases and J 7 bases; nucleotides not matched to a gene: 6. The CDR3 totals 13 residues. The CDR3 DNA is TGTGCCAGCAGCCCTAGGACAGGGCTTGGCTACACCTTC. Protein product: CASSPRTGLGYTF.

CDR3 DNA sequence: TGTGCCAGCAGCTTAGATTCGGGACTAGCCTCGTACGAGCAGTACTTC. It codes for CASSLDSGLASYEQYF. The V call is TRBV11-2, the J call TRBJ2-7; TRBD2 matches at 9 bases. The CDR3 spans 16 residues. V trimming: 0 bases; J trimming: 4 bases; junction bases outside the gene matches: 7. Germline assignment: CDR1 SGHAT and CDR2 FQNNGV. Drawing the rest from reference TRBV11-2 and TRBJ2-7, the complete variable domain is EAGVAQSPRYKIIEKRQSVAFWCNPISGHATLYWYQQILGQGPKLLIQFQNNGVVDDSQLPKDRFSAERLKGVDSTLKIQPAKLEDSAVYLCASSLDSGLASYEQYFGPGTRLTVT.

The CDR3 sequence is CASARDRDVTGELFF. CDR3 DNA: TGTGCCAGTGCAAGGGACAGGGATGTAACCGGGGAGCTGTTTTTT. The chain couples TRBV19 to TRBJ2-2, with 9 positions matching TRBD1. CDR1 and CDR2 from the germline V gene are LNHDA and SQIVND (reference sequence). Trimming took 8 bases from V and 5 from J; bases not matched to a gene: 9. The CDR3 is made up of 15 amino acids.

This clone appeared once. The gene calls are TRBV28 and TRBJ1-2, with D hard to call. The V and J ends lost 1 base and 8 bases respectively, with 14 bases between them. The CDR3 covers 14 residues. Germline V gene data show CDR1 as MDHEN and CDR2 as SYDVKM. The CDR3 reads CASSLSREWSGYTF. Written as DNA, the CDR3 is TGTGCCAGCAGTTTATCAAGGGAGTGGAGCGGCTACACCTTC.

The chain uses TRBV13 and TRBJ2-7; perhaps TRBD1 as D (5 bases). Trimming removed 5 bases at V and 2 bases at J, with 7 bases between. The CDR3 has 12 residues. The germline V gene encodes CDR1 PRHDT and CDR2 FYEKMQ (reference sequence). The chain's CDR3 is CASSRGPYEQYF. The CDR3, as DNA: TGTGCCAGCAGCAGGGGCCCCTACGAGCAGTACTTC.

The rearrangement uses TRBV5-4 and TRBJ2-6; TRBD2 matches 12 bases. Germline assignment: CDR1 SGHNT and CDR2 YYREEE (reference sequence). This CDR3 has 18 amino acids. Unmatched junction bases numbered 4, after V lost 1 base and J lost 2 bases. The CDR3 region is CASSLSLAGGPGANVLTF. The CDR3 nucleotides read TGTGCCAGCAGCTTGTCCCTAGCGGGAGGGCCTGGGGCCAACGTCCTGACTTTC.

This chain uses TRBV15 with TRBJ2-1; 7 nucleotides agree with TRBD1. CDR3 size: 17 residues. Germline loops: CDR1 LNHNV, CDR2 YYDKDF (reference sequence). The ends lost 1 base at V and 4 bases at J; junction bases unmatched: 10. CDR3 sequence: CATSRGIGTDRYNEQFF. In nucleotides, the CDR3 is TGTGCCACCAGCAGAGGCATCGGGACAGACCGTTACAATGAGCAGTTCTTC.

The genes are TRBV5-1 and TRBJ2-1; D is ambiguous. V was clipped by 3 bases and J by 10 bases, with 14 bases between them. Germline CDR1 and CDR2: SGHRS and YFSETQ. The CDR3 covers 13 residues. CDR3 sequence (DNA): TGCGCCAGCAGCTCGACTGGGTATCGGGAGCAGTTCTTC. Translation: CASSSTGYREQFF.

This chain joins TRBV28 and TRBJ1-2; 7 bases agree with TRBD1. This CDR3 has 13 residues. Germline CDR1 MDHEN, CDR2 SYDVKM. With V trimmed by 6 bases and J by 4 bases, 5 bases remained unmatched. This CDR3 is CASRLGQFYGYTF. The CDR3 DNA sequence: TGTGCCAGCAGGCTGGGACAGTTCTATGGCTACACCTTC.

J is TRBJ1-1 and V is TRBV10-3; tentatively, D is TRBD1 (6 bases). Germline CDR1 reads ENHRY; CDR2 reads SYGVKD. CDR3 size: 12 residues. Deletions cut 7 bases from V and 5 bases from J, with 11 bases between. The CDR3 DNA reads TGTGCCATCACCGAGGGGGATACTGAAGCTTTCTTT. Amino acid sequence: CAITEGDTEAFF.